This TCR beta chain was sequenced during a study of blood T cells in healthy people across ages (dated by TCRdb to between 2014 and 2016). At the level of the whole study: In model experiments, template switching captured about one uniquely barcoded TCR beta cDNA molecule for every two T cells. To track age-related changes in TCR beta repertoire diversity, the study relied on deep sequencing normalized with unique cDNA molecular identifiers. To avoid experimental bias, donors of different ages were randomly spread across the sequencing lanes. Donors were grouped into four age groups: young (average roughly 15 years), middle-aged (around 39), aged (roughly 62) and long-lived (around 82). For two donors (one aged 18 to 29 and one aged 80 or older), the study analyzed two additional independent replicas of 1 million unique cDNA reads from the same blood draw.

The roughly 39 donors, aged 6 to 90 years, were systemically healthy Caucasian individuals from Russia. Approximately 9.3 milliliters of peripheral blood were collected from each donor into EDTA-treated Vacutainer tubes. Ficoll-Paque density-gradient centrifugation was used to isolate PBMCs, with at least 7 million obtained per sample. Total RNA was extracted from PBMCs with Trizol reagent, with at least 5.5 micrograms obtained per sample. Naive CD45RAhigh/CD27high T cell percentages were measured by flow cytometry on a PBMC aliquot from every donor. Study-wide conclusions, independent of this receptor: Estimates of total diversity from one million sequenced T cells were regarded as lower bounds and underestimates. Since profiling was done on bulk unsorted PBMCs, naive and antigen-experienced compartments could not be conclusively compared. As age increased, observed TCR beta diversity per million T cells dropped in a roughly linear way, and a significant reduction was already evident by age roughly 40. Donor CMV infection status was unknown, potentially confounding age-related changes in expanded clonotypes. Observed TCR beta diversity correlated strongly with the percentage of naive T cells measured by flow cytometry. Compared with the aged group, more naive CD4+ T cells, fewer expanded clones and increased TCR diversity were shown by the long-lived group, suggesting age selection.

V is reduced by 7 bases and J by 5 bases, leaving a spacing of 12 bases between them. Reading the germline V gene gives CDR1 ENHRY and CDR2 SYGVKD. Counted from cysteine to phenylalanine, this CDR3 has 13 amino acids. Only the CDR3 region is kept as DNA, spanning 39 bases read in frame from base 1. Libraries were built with 5' RACE. The instrument given in TCRdb is Illumina HiSeq 2500. The second PCR ran for about 6 to 11 cycles and used a J-beta primer mix along with a sample-barcoded 5' primer. A template-switch 5' adaptor carrying 12 random nucleotides introduced a unique molecular identifier onto each TCR beta cDNA molecule. At least 3 million CDR3-containing paired-end reads were obtained from each sample. First-strand cDNA was synthesized from all RNA with the Mint cDNA synthesis kit, primed by a TRBC-specific oligonucleotide. All cDNA was treated with uracil-DNA glycosylase and then went through a first 18-cycle PCR with the universal primers M1SS and BC2_uni_R. As for how the authors treated the data: Normalization of each sample was performed by random selection of 1 million high-quality reads, each carrying a distinct molecular identifier. Instead of being binned into consensus sequences, reads with shared molecular identifiers were discarded. MiTCR, set to a Q25 quality threshold and the strictest error-elimination algorithm, was used for CDR3 identification, clonotype clustering and error correction. Lower-bound total TCR beta diversity was estimated with a nonparametric unseen species model using Euler transformation. Using fastp at Q25 and MiXCR, TCRdb reprocessed the public reads and kept productive beta chains. One record per CDR3 amino acid sequence lists the most common genes and DNA. The V and J calls reflect TCRdb's pipeline rather than the authors' work. The sample table holds more than 650,000 distinct CDR3 sequences, of which roughly 20% were seen once. The ten largest clonotypes hold about 22% of the sample.

With regard to this clonotype: Its antigen is unknown. No base quality information exists; no much larger clone differs at one position.

This TCR was recovered from a man in his 70s in good health. Sequencing was done on a sample of blood. In this chain, TRBV10-3 is recombined with TRBJ2-1, with the D segment identity uncertain. The CDR3 reads CAITPGWDNEQFF. The bases are TGTGCCATCACCCCAGGATGGGACAATGAGCAGTTCTTC.